This note documents a single T cell receptor beta chain sequence. Its antigen is unknown. This specimen comes from a study of vaccination and CD4 T cells after COVID-19. An Oncomine TCR Beta short-read assay was used to sequence the DNA from cultured CD4+ T cells. It was cultured CD4+ T cells from which genomic DNA was extracted. TCRdb fed the PCR reads into MiXCR, producing one record per CDR3 protein. This sample has 9,500 to 12,000 distinct CDR3 sequences; under 45% occur once, and the top ten carry 16%. This CDR3 spans 9 amino acids. The ends were cut back, 10 bases at V and 4 bases at J, with 5 bases in the middle. Germline CDR1 is MNHEY and CDR2 is SMNVEV (reference sequence). Treatment: approximately 9-day PBMC culture with coronavirus spike peptide pools or control peptides (ViraFEST assay). Before the COVID-19 pandemic (2011-2018), CD4+ T cells were obtained from the unexposed donor.

This clonotype originated in a human donor in good health. Source material: CD4+ T cells from blood, cultured in vitro. This chain links TRBV27 with TRBJ2-7, with D unresolved. As DNA, the CDR3 is TGTGCCACCAATTACGAGCAGTACTTC. It translates to CATNYEQYF.